This T cell receptor (beta chain) came from a study of blood T cell repertoires in COVID-19. The wider study: The study drew acute and convalescent COVID-19 samples from the United States, Italy and Spain. The analysed material was cDNA or gDNA that came from T cells, B-cell-depleted T cells, or PBMCs.

In the authors' methods: Amplification of reference gene primers provided the estimated nucleated cell counts. The repertoire was sequenced with immunoSEQ multiplex PCR; TCRdb's copy has only in-frame clones and lacks some. From that table come the V and J calls and clone size; the DNA was used to work out D and trimming. The sample holds 100,000 to 150,000 clones, roughly 75% seen once. The CDR3 has 17 residues. Germline assignment: CDR1 SGHNT and CDR2 YENEEA. J gave up 2 bases and V 1 base, and 7 bases lay outside the gene matches. Sequencing used peripheral blood. This sequence originates from a man aged 55 to 70 with active or convalescent COVID-19. V usage is TRBV11-3 and J usage is TRBJ2-3, with 9 bases aligning to TRBD1. In nucleotides, the CDR3 is TGTGCCAGCAGCTTAGTGGCCGGACAGGGGTCCACAGATACGCAGTATTTT. This codes for CASSLVAGQGSTDTQYF.